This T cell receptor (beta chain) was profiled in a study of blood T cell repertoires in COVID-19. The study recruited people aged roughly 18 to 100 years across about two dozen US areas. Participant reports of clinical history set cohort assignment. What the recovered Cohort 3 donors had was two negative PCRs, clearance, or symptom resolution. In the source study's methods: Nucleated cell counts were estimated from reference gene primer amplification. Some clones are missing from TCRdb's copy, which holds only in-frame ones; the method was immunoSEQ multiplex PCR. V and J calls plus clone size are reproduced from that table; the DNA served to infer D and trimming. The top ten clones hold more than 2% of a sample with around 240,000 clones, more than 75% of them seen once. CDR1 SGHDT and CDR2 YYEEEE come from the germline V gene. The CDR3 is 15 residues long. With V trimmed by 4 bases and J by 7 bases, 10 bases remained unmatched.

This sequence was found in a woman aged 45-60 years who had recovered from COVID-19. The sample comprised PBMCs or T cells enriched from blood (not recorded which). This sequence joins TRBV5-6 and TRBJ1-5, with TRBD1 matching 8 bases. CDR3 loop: CASSLGQGVSQPQHF. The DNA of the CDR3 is TGTGCCAGCAGCCTAGGACAGGGAGTTTCACAGCCCCAGCATTTT. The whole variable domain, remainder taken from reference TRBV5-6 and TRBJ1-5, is DAGVTQSPTHLIKTRGQQVTLRCSPKSGHDTVSWYQQALGQGPQFIFQYYEEEERQRGNFPDRFSGHQFPNYSSELNVNALLLGDSALYLCASSLGQGVSQPQHFGDGTRLSIL.